What follows are 19 T cell receptor beta chains derived from one specimen sequenced in a study of PD-1 blockade in classical Hodgkin lymphoma. Time point of the sample: cycle 4 day 1 (C4D1), after around six weeks of nivolumab. Each patient's relapse followed autologous stem cell transplantation, and brentuximab vedotin exposure varied. Sequencing used immunoSEQ multiplex PCR; TCRdb keeps in-frame clones, though not all of them. This table has fewer than 100,000 clones, about 92% appearing once. Sequences were derived from peripheral blood mononuclear cells (PBMCs), sampled before the fourth cycle of nivolumab. The receptors derive from a human donor with classical Hodgkin lymphoma.

The V gene is TRBV27, the J gene TRBJ2-7; TRBD1 agrees at 10 bases. The CDR3 runs to 17 residues. Trimming removed 6 bases from V and 0 bases from J; junction bases left unmatched: 11. Germline CDR1 reads MNHEY; CDR2 reads SMNVEV (reference sequence). The CDR3 DNA reads TGTGCCAGCAGCTGGACAGGGGGACCCCCCAGCTCCTACGAGCAGTACTTC. Protein product: CASSWTGGPPSSYEQYF.

This clone was counted once. The chain recombines TRBV5-4 with TRBJ1-1; 8 bases match TRBD1. CDR3 length: 14 amino acids. CDR1 is SGHNT and CDR2 is YYREEE in the germline V gene (reference sequence). J was trimmed by 1 base and V by 5 bases; bases with no gene match: 4. Written as DNA, the CDR3 is TGTGCCAGCAGTACAGGGGGAAAGAACACTGAAGCTTTCTTT. Residues: CASSTGGKNTEAFF.

The gene calls are TRBV10-1 and TRBJ2-1; no clear D. CDR1 is WNHNN and CDR2 is SYGVQD in the germline V gene (reference sequence). V lost 6 bases and J 5 bases, leaving 8 bases between the germline ends. The CDR3 loop spans 12 amino acids. CDR3 protein: CASSDWNNEQFF. DNA for the CDR3: TGCGCCAGCAGCGACTGGAACAATGAGCAGTTCTTC.

V usage is TRBV6-5 and J usage is TRBJ2-5; D is unclear. TRBJ2-7 explains the end of the DNA better; the J call may be wrong. The CDR3 runs to 13 residues. The germline gives CDR1 MNHEY, CDR2 SVGAGI. CDR3 in DNA: TGTGCCAGCATGGGCAGGAACCACTACGAGCAGTACTTC. This gives the protein CASMGRNHYEQYF.

This rearrangement joins TRBV7-8 to TRBJ2-5; D not resolved. This CDR3 contains 13 residues. V was trimmed by 1 base and J by 3 bases, leaving 6 bases between them. Looked up from germline, CDR1 is SGHVS and CDR2 is FQNEAQ. The CDR3 loop reads CASSLGLEETQYF. CDR3 nucleotides: TGTGCCAGCAGCTTAGGGCTAGAAGAGACCCAGTACTTC.

The genes are TRBV5-6 and TRBJ2-5, with 10 positions matching TRBD2. Near its end, the DNA agrees better with TRBJ2-7, so the J call may be wrong. The CDR3 has 19 amino acids. In germline, CDR1 is SGHDT, CDR2 YYEEEE. In DNA, the CDR3 is TGTGCCAGCAGCATAGGACAGGGAGCTAGCGGGAGAAGTGTAGGCGAGCAGTACTTC. It codes for CASSIGQGASGRSVGEQYF.

This clone has a single count. This rearrangement joins TRBV7-9 to TRBJ1-6; D is possibly TRBD1 (6 bases). The CDR3 is made up of 17 amino acids. V gave up 5 bases and J gave up 3 bases, with 17 bases separating them. Germline CDR1 is SEHNR and CDR2 is FQNEAQ (reference sequence). Here the CDR3 reads CASSGRDTNFYNSPLHF. The CDR3 bases are TGTGCCAGCAGCGGACGGGACACAAACTTCTATAATTCACCCCTCCACTTT.

The rearrangement uses TRBV19 and TRBJ2-2, with a tentative D call TRBD2 (6 bases). This CDR3 is 16 amino acids long. Germline CDR1 and CDR2: LNHDA and SQIVND (reference sequence). The ends were cut back, 1 base at V and 6 bases at J, with 15 bases in the middle. The CDR3 region has the DNA TGTGCCAGTAGTATAGTTGCGGGGATAGGGCCCGGGGAGCTGTTTTTT. It translates to CASSIVAGIGPGELFF.

V is TRBV10-3 and J is TRBJ2-1; TRBD2 agrees at 11 bases. J gave up 7 bases and V 4 bases, and 9 bases lay outside the gene matches. The length of the CDR3 is 16 residues. The V gene's germline CDR1 is ENHRY and CDR2 SYGVKD. The CDR3 loop reads CAISVTPTSGKNEQFF. In DNA form, the CDR3 reads TGTGCCATCAGTGTGACTCCGACTAGCGGGAAGAATGAGCAGTTCTTC.

The V call is TRBV7-9, the J call TRBJ1-5; D is unresolved. CDR1 is SEHNR, CDR2 FQNEAQ, per germline (reference sequence). V was cut by 1 base and J by 0 bases, with 4 bases left in between. This CDR3 has 14 amino acids. The CDR3 DNA reads TGTGCCAGCAGCTTAGTAGGTAGCAATCAGCCCCAGCATTTT. Residues: CASSLVGSNQPQHF.

V gene TRBV30 combines with J gene TRBJ2-7, with D possibly called TRBD1 or TRBD2 (5 bases each). Germline V CDR1 and CDR2: GTSNPN, SVGIG (reference sequence). The germline V and J ends were trimmed by 2 bases and 4 bases, with 18 bases remaining between them. CDR3 length equals 15 residues. The CDR3 DNA sequence: TGTGCCTGGAGTAGGGGTAGCGAGCTTCATTACGAGCAGTACTTC. Translation: CAWSRGSELHYEQYF.

V usage is TRBV28 and J usage is TRBJ2-7; the D gene is possibly TRBD1 (5 bases). The length of the CDR3 is 14 residues. The V and J ends lost 8 bases and 2 bases respectively, with 16 bases between them. Germline-derived CDR1 and CDR2 are MDHEN and SYDVKM. The CDR3, as DNA: TGTGCCAGCCGGGCCTACAGGTCCCCCTACGAGCAGTACTTC. It translates to CASRAYRSPYEQYF.

The CDR3 nucleotides are TGTGCCAGCAGTTATAAGGATCCGGGCTACGAGCAGTACTTC. It translates to CASSYKDPGYEQYF. The chain employs TRBV6-5 and TRBJ2-7; unclear D gene. V was pared by 3 bases and J by 3 bases, with 12 bases between. Germline assignment: CDR1 MNHEY and CDR2 SVGAGI. This CDR3 contains 14 residues.

The chain carries TRBV7-2 and TRBJ2-5; D is unresolved. This CDR3 is 13 amino acids long. The V end was cut by 8 bases, the J end by 0 bases, with 10 bases between. Per germline, CDR1 SGHTA and CDR2 FQGNSA. CDR3 protein: CASSGRNQETQYF. In DNA form, the CDR3 reads TGTGCCAGCTCCGGACGGAACCAAGAGACCCAGTACTTC.

V usage is TRBV5-1 and J usage is TRBJ2-7, with TRBD1 matching over 8 bases. The CDR3 sequence is 15 residues long. The junction had 4 bases not matched to a gene; V was cut back by 2 bases and J by 0 bases. Germline CDR1 is SGHRS and CDR2 is YFSETQ. CDR3: CASSFRTGTSYEQYF. The CDR3 DNA sequence: TGCGCCAGCAGCTTCCGGACAGGGACCTCCTACGAGCAGTACTTC.

The gene calls are TRBV7-9 and TRBJ1-1, with D possibly being TRBD1 (5 bases). The CDR3 is made up of 14 amino acids. Germline V CDR1 and CDR2: SEHNR, FQNEAQ (reference sequence). The ends were cut back, 2 bases at V and 4 bases at J, with 11 bases in the middle. Written as DNA, the CDR3 is TGTGCCAGCAGCTTACAGGGATCGGGCACTGAAGCTTTCTTT. Protein sequence: CASSLQGSGTEAFF.

This chain connects TRBV27 to TRBJ2-3, with D unclear. Germline lookup yields CDR1 MNHEY and CDR2 SMNVEV (reference sequence). This CDR3 has 13 amino acids. V was clipped by 2 bases and J by 3 bases, with 6 bases between them. CDR3 in DNA: TGTGCCAGCAGTTTAATAATAACAGATACGCAGTATTTT. Its protein product is CASSLIITDTQYF.

The gene calls are TRBV5-1 and TRBJ2-5; D is perhaps TRBD1 (6 bases). This CDR3 is 15 amino acids long. Germline V CDR1 and CDR2: SGHRS, YFSETQ. V shed 1 base and J shed 7 bases, with 17 bases lying between them. The CDR3 is CASSLSGGEVRTQYF. In nucleotides, the CDR3 is TGCGCCAGCAGCTTGTCTGGGGGCGAGGTTCGGACCCAGTACTTC.

The rearrangement links TRBV10-2 to TRBJ2-2; 7 bases agree with TRBD2. The germline V gene encodes CDR1 WSHSY and CDR2 SAAADI. Germline trimming cut 6 bases from V and 4 bases from J; bases unmatched to any gene: 8. CDR3 length equals 15 residues. The CDR3 protein is CASRLGRVATGELFF. The CDR3 coding sequence is TGCGCCAGCAGACTAGGGAGGGTAGCCACCGGGGAGCTGTTTTTT.